This is a list of T cell receptor beta chains from one sample in a study of blood T cell repertoires in COVID-19. Only in-frame clones appear in the TCRdb table, and some are missing; sequencing was by immunoSEQ multiplex PCR. The sample holds more than 80,000 clones, about 85% seen once. Sample: peripheral blood. Every receptor here comes from an elderly woman with COVID-19, enrolled during active disease. Both conserved end residues are part of each CDR3. Each record gives: V gene, D gene, clone size, J gene, CDR3 protein, CDR3 DNA. D genes are given only for firm matches. Only part of the rows carry a size: once, few, many, or a class if the clone is expanded.

TRBV7-9	TRBD2	NA	TRBJ2-1	CASSPGLAVVYEQFF	TGTGCCAGCAGCCCGGGACTAGCTGTCGTCTATGAGCAGTTCTTC
TRBV6-2/TRBV6-3	TRBD2	NA	TRBJ2-3	CASSYSTSGGETDTQYF	TGTGCCAGCAGTTACTCTACGAGCGGGGGGGAAACAGATACGCAGTATTTT
TRBV6-2/TRBV6-3	NA	NA	TRBJ1-2	CASSLTGFGLDYGYTF	TGTGCCAGCAGCCTTACAGGGTTTGGCCTGGACTATGGCTACACCTTC
TRBV12-1	NA	NA	TRBJ2-5	CASSSYSARDQETQYF	TGTGCCAGCAGTTCCTACTCTGCGCGGGATCAAGAGACCCAGTACTTC
TRBV6-5	NA	few	TRBJ2-1	CASSPRYNEQFF	TGTGCCAGCAGTCCGCGTTACAATGAGCAGTTCTTC
TRBV3-1/TRBV3-2	TRBD1	NA	TRBJ1-2	CASSPWDSRRYGYTF	TGTGCCAGCAGCCCCTGGGACAGCCGGCGATATGGCTACACCTTC
TRBV3-1/TRBV3-2	NA	NA	TRBJ1-3	CASSLGQSSLIYF	TGTGCCAGCAGCCTCGGACAGTCTAGTCTCATATATTTT
TRBV29-1	TRBD2	NA	TRBJ2-3	CSVTRGITDTQYF	TGCAGCGTTACGCGGGGGATCACAGATACGCAGTATTTT
TRBV7-9	NA	NA	TRBJ2-5	CASSGFQETQYF	TGTGCCAGCTCGGGATTCCAAGAGACCCAGTACTTC
TRBV7-2	TRBD1	NA	TRBJ2-7	CASSRWDSSYEQYF	TGTGCCAGCAGCCGTTGGGACAGCTCCTACGAGCAGTACTTC
TRBV2	TRBD1	NA	TRBJ1-6	CASRTGTGENSPLHF	TGTGCCAGCAGGACCGGGACAGGGGAGAATTCACCCCTCCACTTT
TRBV5-1	TRBD2	NA	TRBJ2-7	CASSLEGGPHHEQYF	TGCGCCAGCAGCTTGGAGGGAGGGCCCCACCACGAGCAGTACTTC
TRBV24-1	NA	NA	TRBJ1-2	CATSDSSRGQGNYGYTF	TGTGCCACCAGTGATTCTTCAAGGGGACAAGGGAACTATGGCTACACCTTC
TRBV11-2	TRBD1	few	TRBJ1-5	CASSLGQGSQPQHF	TGTGCCAGCAGCTTAGGACAGGGGAGTCAGCCCCAGCATTTT
TRBV6-5	TRBD1	NA	TRBJ1-1	CASLTGGSGTEAFF	TGTGCCAGCTTAACAGGGGGTTCGGGCACTGAAGCTTTCTTT
TRBV6-2/TRBV6-3	NA	NA	TRBJ2-5	CASSRREETQYF	TGTGCCAGCAGCCGAAGGGAGGAGACCCAGTACTTC
TRBV9	NA	NA	TRBJ2-7	CASSVGQVNSYEQYF	TGTGCCAGCAGCGTAGGGCAGGTGAACTCCTACGAGCAGTACTTC
TRBV7-9	NA	NA	TRBJ1-4	CATRGGHNEKLFF	TGTGCCACCCGGGGAGGCCATAATGAAAAACTGTTTTTT
TRBV7-2	TRBD2	NA	TRBJ2-3	CASSLDERGGDTQYF	TGTGCCAGCAGCTTAGATGAGCGGGGGGGAGATACGCAGTATTTT
TRBV3-1/TRBV3-2	TRBD1	once	TRBJ2-3	CASSPQGAWDTQYF	TGTGCCAGCAGCCCACAGGGGGCTTGGGATACGCAGTATTTT
TRBV7-9	NA	NA	TRBJ2-5	CASSFGGALDQYF	TGTGCCAGCAGCTTTGGGGGGGCATTGGACCAGTACTTC
TRBV7-2	NA	NA	TRBJ2-3	CASSLGGGASTDTQYF	TGTGCCAGCAGCTTAGGGGGCGGGGCGAGCACAGATACGCAGTATTTT
TRBV5-1	NA	NA	TRBJ1-1	CASSYDSMNTEAFF	TGCGCCAGCAGTTACGACAGTATGAACACTGAAGCTTTCTTT
TRBV5-4	NA	once	TRBJ2-3	CASSPSGTTDTQYF	TGTGCCAGCAGCCCCTCGGGAACCACAGATACGCAGTATTTT
TRBV7-2	TRBD2	NA	TRBJ2-3	CASSSRGGGGGTSTDTQYF	TGTGCCAGCAGCTCCCGCGGAGGCGGGGGGGGGACTAGCACAGATACGCAGTATTTT
TRBV11-2	TRBD1	NA	TRBJ2-5	CASSSLQGARETQYF	TGTGCCAGCAGCTCCTTACAGGGGGCCCGGGAGACCCAGTACTTC
TRBV7-2	TRBD1	NA	TRBJ2-3	CASSAYRGRVDTQYF	TGTGCCAGCAGCGCATACAGGGGGCGGGTAGATACGCAGTATTTT
TRBV5-1	TRBD2	NA	TRBJ2-3	CASSRGLAGAQDTQYF	TGCGCCAGCAGCCGGGGACTAGCGGGAGCCCAAGATACGCAGTATTTT
TRBV5-1	TRBD2	NA	TRBJ2-5	CASSLSGTSEETQYF	TGCGCCAGCAGCTTGTCCGGGACTAGCGAAGAGACCCAGTACTTC
TRBV28	TRBD2	NA	TRBJ2-7	CASRTSGRAREQYF	TGTGCCAGCAGAACTAGCGGGAGGGCCAGAGAGCAGTACTTC
TRBV7-2	TRBD2	NA	TRBJ2-5	CASSYQRGDQETQYF	TGTGCCAGCAGCTACCAGCGGGGGGACCAAGAGACCCAGTACTTC
TRBV6-5	TRBD2	few	TRBJ2-7	CASTSSGGSEQYF	TGTGCCAGCACCTCTAGCGGGGGGTCCGAGCAGTACTTC
TRBV15	TRBD2	NA	TRBJ2-3	CATSYGGTGIAQYF	TGTGCCACCAGCTACGGGGGGACGGGGATTGCGCAGTATTTT
TRBV29-1	TRBD1	NA	TRBJ2-3	CSVEGQGESTDTQYF	TGCAGCGTTGAAGGACAGGGGGAAAGCACAGATACGCAGTATTTT
TRBV10-1	NA	NA	TRBJ2-1	CASSEAQPIARQFF	TGCGCCAGCAGTGAGGCGCAACCGATTGCTCGACAGTTCTTC
TRBV21-1	NA	NA	TRBJ2-7	CASSIRPVASRTYEQYF	TGTGCCAGCAGCATACGACCGGTAGCAAGTAGGACCTACGAGCAGTACTTC
TRBV7-9	NA	NA	TRBJ1-3	CASSFADSGNTIYF	TGTGCCAGCAGCTTCGCAGACTCTGGAAACACCATATATTTT
TRBV2	NA	NA	TRBJ2-7	CASRGRESYYEQYF	TGTGCCAGCAGGGGCCGGGAAAGCTACTACGAGCAGTACTTC
TRBV6-2/TRBV6-3	NA	NA	TRBJ2-1	CASSYVQRGEQFF	TGTGCCAGCAGTTACGTCCAGCGAGGTGAGCAGTTCTTC